These T cell receptor beta chains were read from a single sample in a study of blood T cell repertoires in COVID-19. TCRdb keeps only in-frame clones here, not all; method: immunoSEQ multiplex PCR. The sample contains 300,000 to 400,000 clones, about 90% of which appear only once. Specimen: peripheral blood. These receptor sequences come from a woman aged 18-35 years who had recovered from COVID-19. Each CDR3 is given with its conserved first and last residue. The D gene is left open where the match is weak. The listing skips clone size in some rows; elsewhere it reads once, few, many or a size class.

clone size: -; J gene: TRBJ2-1; D gene: TRBD1; V gene: TRBV3-1/TRBV3-2; CDR3 protein: CASSPRDSTFDEQFF; CDR3 DNA: TGTGCCAGCAGCCCCCGGGACAGCACCTTCGATGAGCAGTTCTTC
clone size: -; J gene: TRBJ2-3; D gene: -; V gene: TRBV7-2; CDR3 protein: CASSSNDRPGTDTQYF; CDR3 DNA: TGTGCCAGCAGCTCAAACGACAGGCCAGGAACAGATACGCAGTATTTT
clone size: -; J gene: TRBJ2-1; D gene: -; V gene: TRBV9; CDR3 protein: CASSATGSNNEQFF; CDR3 DNA: TGTGCCAGCAGCGCCACAGGGTCCAACAATGAGCAGTTCTTC
clone size: -; J gene: TRBJ1-1; D gene: -; V gene: TRBV24-1; CDR3 protein: CATSAGGPGMEAFF; CDR3 DNA: TGTGCCACCAGTGCCGGAGGTCCGGGGATGGAAGCTTTCTTT
clone size: -; J gene: TRBJ2-2; D gene: TRBD1; V gene: TRBV3-1/TRBV3-2; CDR3 protein: CASSQSPETGDEGTGELFF; CDR3 DNA: TGTGCCAGCAGCCAATCTCCGGAGACAGGGGATGAGGGCACCGGGGAGCTGTTTTTT
clone size: -; J gene: TRBJ1-1; D gene: TRBD1; V gene: TRBV18; CDR3 protein: CASSPGAGGTTEAFF; CDR3 DNA: TGTGCCAGCTCACCAGGGGCAGGGGGGACCACTGAAGCTTTCTTT
clone size: -; J gene: TRBJ2-2; D gene: -; V gene: TRBV25-1; CDR3 protein: CASSGHPWTGELFF; CDR3 DNA: TGTGCCAGCAGTGGACACCCCTGGACCGGGGAGCTGTTTTTT
clone size: -; J gene: TRBJ1-3; D gene: -; V gene: TRBV28; CDR3 protein: CASLTFSGNTIYF; CDR3 DNA: TGTGCCAGCCTCACTTTCTCTGGAAACACCATATATTTT
clone size: -; J gene: TRBJ2-4; D gene: -; V gene: TRBV7-9; CDR3 protein: CAVGGRAGPKNIQYF; CDR3 DNA: TGTGCCGTAGGAGGGCGGGCTGGTCCCAAAAACATTCAGTACTTC
clone size: -; J gene: TRBJ2-2; D gene: -; V gene: TRBV11-3; CDR3 protein: CASSFLGNTGELFF; CDR3 DNA: TGTGCCAGCAGCTTCCTCGGGAACACCGGGGAGCTGTTTTTT
clone size: -; J gene: TRBJ2-1; D gene: -; V gene: TRBV12-3/TRBV12-4; CDR3 protein: CASSVADVGEQFF; CDR3 DNA: TGTGCCAGCAGTGTGGCGGATGTGGGTGAGCAGTTCTTC
clone size: -; J gene: TRBJ2-3; D gene: TRBD2; V gene: TRBV7-9; CDR3 protein: CASSLRSAGVVGDTQYF; CDR3 DNA: TGTGCCAGCAGCTTACGGTCCGCGGGAGTGGTTGGAGATACGCAGTATTTT
clone size: -; J gene: TRBJ2-3; D gene: -; V gene: TRBV27; CDR3 protein: CASSSHRGVLAGESTDTQYF; CDR3 DNA: TGTGCCAGCAGTTCGCACAGGGGGGTATTAGCGGGAGAAAGCACAGATACGCAGTATTTT
clone size: -; J gene: TRBJ1-1; D gene: -; V gene: TRBV15; CDR3 protein: CATSRQQANTEAFF; CDR3 DNA: TGTGCCACCAGCAGACAACAGGCGAACACTGAAGCTTTCTTT
clone size: -; J gene: TRBJ2-3; D gene: TRBD1; V gene: TRBV24-1; CDR3 protein: CATSSLGQVVDTQYF; CDR3 DNA: TGTGCCACCAGCTCACTCGGACAGGTTGTCGATACGCAGTATTTT
clone size: -; J gene: TRBJ1-2; D gene: -; V gene: TRBV2; CDR3 protein: CASSSGAYGYTF; CDR3 DNA: TGTGCCAGCAGTTCAGGCGCCTATGGCTACACCTTC
clone size: -; J gene: TRBJ1-2; D gene: -; V gene: TRBV15; CDR3 protein: CATSREIGSNYGYTF; CDR3 DNA: TGTGCCACCAGCAGAGAAATTGGTAGTAACTATGGCTACACCTTC
clone size: -; J gene: TRBJ2-1; D gene: TRBD2; V gene: TRBV4-3; CDR3 protein: CASSQDLLAEIYNEQFF; CDR3 DNA: TGCGCCAGCAGCCAAGATCTTCTAGCGGAGATCTACAATGAGCAGTTCTTC
clone size: once; J gene: TRBJ2-1; D gene: -; V gene: TRBV21-1; CDR3 protein: CASPHRNEQFF; CDR3 DNA: TGTGCCAGCCCACACAGGAATGAGCAGTTCTTC
clone size: -; J gene: TRBJ2-5; D gene: -; V gene: TRBV29-1; CDR3 protein: CSVSLGTRQETQYF; CDR3 DNA: TGCAGCGTTAGCCTCGGGACACGGCAAGAGACCCAGTACTTC
clone size: -; J gene: TRBJ2-1; D gene: -; V gene: TRBV4-3; CDR3 protein: CASSQDGVSAGDNEQFF; CDR3 DNA: TGCGCCAGCAGCCAAGATGGGGTTTCAGCGGGCGACAATGAGCAGTTCTTC
clone size: -; J gene: TRBJ1-2; D gene: -; V gene: TRBV9; CDR3 protein: CASSVGHSNYGYTF; CDR3 DNA: TGTGCCAGCAGCGTAGGTCACTCAAACTATGGCTACACCTTC
clone size: -; J gene: TRBJ2-5; D gene: -; V gene: TRBV18; CDR3 protein: CASSPVGGHETQYF; CDR3 DNA: TGTGCCAGCTCACCAGTTGGGGGCCATGAGACCCAGTACTTC
clone size: -; J gene: TRBJ1-2; D gene: TRBD1; V gene: TRBV2; CDR3 protein: CASRGQGLDGYTF; CDR3 DNA: TGTGCCAGCAGAGGACAGGGTCTTGATGGCTACACCTTC
clone size: -; J gene: TRBJ2-2; D gene: -; V gene: TRBV5-8; CDR3 protein: CASSLTTGPTGELFF; CDR3 DNA: TGTGCCAGCAGCTTAACGACTGGCCCCACCGGGGAGCTGTTTTTT
clone size: -; J gene: TRBJ2-1; D gene: TRBD2; V gene: TRBV7-2; CDR3 protein: CASSLAGREYGEQFF; CDR3 DNA: TGTGCCAGCAGCTTAGCCGGGCGGGAGTACGGTGAGCAGTTCTTC
clone size: -; J gene: TRBJ1-4; D gene: -; V gene: TRBV4-3; CDR3 protein: CASSPEGLKQAKLFF; CDR3 DNA: TGCGCCAGCAGCCCGGAGGGTCTCAAACAGGCAAAACTGTTTTTT
clone size: -; J gene: TRBJ2-1; D gene: -; V gene: TRBV29-1; CDR3 protein: CSVWRDVRYNEQFF; CDR3 DNA: TGCAGCGTTTGGCGGGACGTCCGGTACAATGAGCAGTTCTTC
clone size: -; J gene: TRBJ2-3; D gene: -; V gene: TRBV7-6; CDR3 protein: CASSLDRGDTQYF; CDR3 DNA: TGTGCCAGCAGCTTGGACAGAGGAGATACGCAGTATTTT
clone size: -; J gene: TRBJ1-5; D gene: -; V gene: TRBV7-2; CDR3 protein: CASSPRRSPGGPQHF; CDR3 DNA: TGTGCCAGCAGCCCCCGTCGTTCCCCCGGAGGGCCCCAGCATTTT
clone size: -; J gene: TRBJ2-2; D gene: TRBD2; V gene: TRBV5-6; CDR3 protein: CASSFLAGEFTGELFF; CDR3 DNA: TGTGCCAGCAGCTTCCTAGCGGGAGAGTTCACCGGGGAGCTGTTTTTT
clone size: -; J gene: TRBJ1-6; D gene: -; V gene: TRBV7-9; CDR3 protein: CASSLEGETDLSPLHF; CDR3 DNA: TGTGCCAGCAGCTTAGAGGGAGAGACCGATCTTTCACCCCTCCACTTT
clone size: -; J gene: TRBJ1-1; D gene: -; V gene: TRBV6-6; CDR3 protein: CASSYSSSNTEAFF; CDR3 DNA: TGTGCCAGCAGTTATAGCTCCTCTAACACTGAAGCTTTCTTT
clone size: -; J gene: TRBJ2-2; D gene: TRBD1; V gene: TRBV24-1; CDR3 protein: CATRETGDTGELFF; CDR3 DNA: TGTGCCACCAGGGAGACAGGGGACACCGGGGAGCTGTTTTTT
clone size: -; J gene: TRBJ1-1; D gene: -; V gene: TRBV29-1; CDR3 protein: CSVGTGAFF; CDR3 DNA: -